One sample yielded the 17 T cell receptor beta chains listed below, sequenced in a study of T cell repertoires in cytomegalovirus infection. From the reads, TCRdb called clonotypes with MiXCR, one entry per CDR3 protein. The repertoire holds nearly 700,000 distinct CDR3 sequences, around 35% seen once, with roughly 18% in the top ten. Their antigen targets remain unknown. The sample consisted of cultured PBMCs, taken from culture after CMV antigen stimulation. The source is a human donor in good health (CMV status not recorded). Some clones in this sample may be carry-over from other donors' samples.

V and J are TRBV7-8 and TRBJ2-5, with 10 bases matching TRBD2. The V gene end was trimmed by 1 base and the J gene end by 4 bases; junction bases not matched to a gene: 15. Germline-derived CDR1 and CDR2 are SGHVS and FQNEAQ. CDR3 length equals 19 residues. The CDR3, as DNA: TGTGCCAGCAGCTTAGAGCGGTGGGCTAGCGGGGGCCGACGAGAGACCCAGTACTTC. It translates to CASSLERWASGGRRETQYF.

This clonotype was seen only a few times. The V gene is TRBV6-5, the J gene TRBJ1-1; D is uncertain. This CDR3 contains 13 residues. Germline V gives CDR1 MNHEY, CDR2 SVGAGI. Deletions cut 3 bases from V and 2 bases from J, with 7 bases between. The DNA of the CDR3 is TGTGCCAGCAGTTATAAATTTAACACTGAAGCTTTCTTT. Amino acid sequence: CASSYKFNTEAFF.

V is TRBV7-6 and J is TRBJ2-3; unclear D gene. The CDR3 sequence is 15 residues long. Trimming cost V 5 bases and J 0 bases, with 12 bases left between them. Germline CDR1 is SGHVS and CDR2 is FNYEAQ. The chain's CDR3 is CASSPYPTSTDTQYF. Here the CDR3 DNA reads TGTGCCAGCAGCCCCTACCCAACTAGCACAGATACGCAGTATTTT.

This clonotype was counted at least ten times. The chain couples TRBV11-2 to TRBJ1-1; D ambiguous. Germline V gene lookup returns CDR1 SGHAT and CDR2 FQNNGV. The CDR3 contains 10 residues. V gave up 6 bases and J gave up 1 base, with 0 bases separating them. The CDR3 sequence: CASRNTEAFF. The CDR3, as DNA: TGTGCCAGCAGGAACACTGAAGCTTTCTTT. The entire variable domain, with the rest obtained from reference TRBV11-2 and TRBJ1-1, is as follows: EAGVAQSPRYKIIEKRQSVAFWCNPISGHATLYWYQQILGQGPKLLIQFQNNGVVDDSQLPKDRFSAERLKGVDSTLKIQPAKLEDSAVYLCASRNTEAFFGQGTRLTVV.

This clonotype occurred a few times. The chain recombines TRBV6-5 with TRBJ1-2, with D unresolved. Germline V gene data show CDR1 as MNHEY and CDR2 as SVGAGI. The V gene lost 5 bases and the J gene lost 4 bases, with 8 bases spanning the gap. The CDR3 covers 12 residues. CDR3 residues: CASSAPSYGYTF. CDR3 nucleotide sequence: TGTGCCAGCAGTGCACCCTCCTATGGCTACACCTTC.

The rearrangement joins TRBV6-2 or TRBV6-3 to TRBJ2-1; no firm D call. The CDR3 totals 11 residues. V lost 1 base and J 8 bases, leaving 3 bases between the germline ends. Per germline, CDR1 MNHEY and CDR2 SVGEGT. The CDR3 is CASSYFHEQFF. The CDR3 DNA sequence: TGTGCCAGCAGTTACTTTCATGAGCAGTTCTTC.

This clonotype showed up just a few times. V usage is TRBV11-2 and J usage is TRBJ2-3, with TRBD2 identical over 8 bases. V lost 5 bases and J lost 5; bases outside the gene matches: 9. The CDR3 contains 15 residues. CDR1 SGHAT and CDR2 FQNNGV come from the germline V gene. CDR3 region: CASSPLVGRVDTQYF. DNA of the CDR3: TGTGCCAGCAGCCCCTTGGTCGGGAGGGTAGATACGCAGTATTTT.

The chain joins TRBV12-3 or TRBV12-4 to TRBJ2-5; D ambiguous. This CDR3 spans 11 amino acids. Between the trimmed V and J ends, which lost 8 bases and 5 bases, there was a span of 9 bases. The CDR3 loop is CASALRETQYF. CDR3 bases: TGTGCCAGCGCCCTTAGGGAGACCCAGTACTTC.

V and J are TRBV6-5 and TRBJ2-5; D might be TRBD1 (6 bases). The germline gives CDR1 MNHEY, CDR2 SVGAGI. The V and J ends lost 0 bases and 7 bases respectively, with 12 bases between them. The CDR3 consists of 14 residues. CDR3 nucleotide sequence: TGTGCCAGCAGTTACTCGGAGGACAGCGGGACCCAGTACTTC. It codes for CASSYSEDSGTQYF.

The chain employs TRBV2 and TRBJ2-7; 10 bases align to TRBD1. The trim removed 2 bases at V and 3 bases at J, leaving 4 bases unmatched. The germline gives CDR1 SNHLY, CDR2 FYNNEI. CDR3 size: 15 residues. The CDR3 region has the DNA TGTGCCAGCAGTGAATTTGGGACAGGGGTCTACGAGCAGTACTTC. Translated: CASSEFGTGVYEQYF.

The chain links TRBV20-1 to TRBJ1-2; perhaps TRBD1 as D (6 bases). V lost 6 bases to trimming and J lost 5 bases, with 16 bases between them. Germline lookup yields CDR1 DFQATT and CDR2 SNEGSKA (reference sequence). There are 13 residues in the CDR3. CDR3 sequence reads: CSAAKGGGYGYTF. The DNA of the CDR3 is TGCAGTGCCGCTAAGGGGGGGGGGTATGGCTACACCTTC.

The CDR3 region has the DNA TGTGCCAGCAGCACAACCGGTGCAACTAATGAAAAACTGTTTTTT. Its protein product is CASSTTGATNEKLFF. This chain joins TRBV5-6 and TRBJ1-4; D gene unclear. The germline gives CDR1 SGHDT, CDR2 YYEEEE. V was clipped by 4 bases and J by 0 bases, with 10 bases between them. The CDR3 consists of 15 residues.

DNA for the CDR3: TGTGCCAGCAACGGACAGGGACACTCCTACGAGCAGTACTTC. Amino acid sequence: CASNGQGHSYEQYF. The chain combines TRBV6-2 or TRBV6-3 with TRBJ2-7; the match to TRBD1 covers 8 bases. The germline CDR1 and CDR2 sequences are MNHEY and SVGEGT. CDR3 length: 14 residues. V dropped 7 bases and J dropped 0; count of bases not matched to a gene: 5.

This clonotype was counted a few times. The chain links TRBV5-6 to TRBJ2-1; unclear D gene. This CDR3 has 15 residues. V lost 0 bases, J lost 2 bases, and 9 bases lay in between. CDR1 is SGHDT and CDR2 is YYEEEE in the germline V gene. The CDR3 region has the DNA TGTGCCAGCAGCTTGGACCTCCGTCCCTACAATGAGCAGTTCTTC. Protein sequence: CASSLDLRPYNEQFF. The whole variable domain, remainder taken from reference TRBV5-6 and TRBJ2-1, is DAGVTQSPTHLIKTRGQQVTLRCSPKSGHDTVSWYQQALGQGPQFIFQYYEEEERQRGNFPDRFSGHQFPNYSSELNVNALLLGDSALYLCASSLDLRPYNEQFFGPGTRLTVL.

The chain has TRBV28 and TRBJ1-5; D ambiguous. CDR1 MDHEN and CDR2 SYDVKM come from the germline V gene. This CDR3 region has 12 residues. V lost 8 bases to trimming and J lost 6 bases, with 11 bases between them. The DNA for the CDR3 is TGTGCCAGCTATAGCAGGACTCAGCCCCAGCATTTT. Protein sequence: CASYSRTQPQHF.

A few counts support this clonotype. The rearrangement links TRBV7-9 to TRBJ2-7; D may match TRBD1 or TRBD2 (5 bases each). V lost 6 bases to trimming and J lost 4 bases, with 22 bases between them. This CDR3 region has 16 residues. Per germline, CDR1 SEHNR and CDR2 FQNEAQ (reference sequence). In DNA form, the CDR3 reads TGTGCCAGCAGTTCACCTAACGAGGGGCGCAAATACGAGCAGTACTTC. Its translation: CASSSPNEGRKYEQYF.

This clonotype was detected many times. The chain employs TRBV7-2 and TRBJ2-7; D may be TRBD2 (6 bases). Per germline, CDR1 SGHTA and CDR2 FQGNSA. This CDR3 is 16 amino acids long. V was shortened by 5 bases and J by 3 bases, with 20 bases between the two germline ends. CDR3 in DNA: TGTGCCAGCAGCCTTGGCGGGGTAAGCCCCCACTACGAGCAGTACTTC. Its protein product is CASSLGGVSPHYEQYF.